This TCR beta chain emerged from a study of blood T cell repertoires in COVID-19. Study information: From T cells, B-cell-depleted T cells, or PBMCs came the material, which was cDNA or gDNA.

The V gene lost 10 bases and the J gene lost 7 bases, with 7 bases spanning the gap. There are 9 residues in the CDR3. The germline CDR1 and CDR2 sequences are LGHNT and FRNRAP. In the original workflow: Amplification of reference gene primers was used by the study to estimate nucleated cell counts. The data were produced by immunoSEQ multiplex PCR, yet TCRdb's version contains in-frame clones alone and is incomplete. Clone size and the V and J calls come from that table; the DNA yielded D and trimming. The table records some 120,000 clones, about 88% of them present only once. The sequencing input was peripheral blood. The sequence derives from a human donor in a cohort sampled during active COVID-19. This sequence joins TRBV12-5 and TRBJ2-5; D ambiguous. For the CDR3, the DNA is TGTGCTACCCCGGGGACCCAGTACTTC. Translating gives CATPGTQYF. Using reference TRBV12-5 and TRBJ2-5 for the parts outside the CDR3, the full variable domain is DARVTQTPRHKVTEMGQEVTMRCQPILGHNTVFWYRQTMMQGLELLAYFRNRAPLDDSGMPKDRFSAEMPDATLATLKIQPSEPRDSAVYFCATPGTQYFGPGTRLLVL.